Shown below are 25 T cell receptor beta chains from a single sample sequenced in a study of regulatory T cells in long-lasting Graves disease. Both iRepertoire HTBI primers and Arm-PCR of CDR3 regions were used to build the TCR beta libraries. One entry per CDR3 protein, called by TCRdb with MiXCR from the multiplex PCR reads. The sample yields about 560,000 distinct CDR3 sequences, roughly a sixth seen once. As to time point: newly diagnosed GD, antithyroid drugs for less than 3 months. Scientists built the TCR library using RNA that was extracted from PBMCs. These data were also filed under a second study, of T cells in Graves' hyperthyroidism and ophthalmopathy.

This specimen was peripheral blood mononuclear cells (PBMCs), taken at new diagnosis, from a patient treated with antithyroid drugs. The source of these receptors is a man aged 18 to 29 with Graves disease.

V gene TRBV5-1 combines with J gene TRBJ2-1; 9 bases are shared with TRBD1. The V gene end was trimmed by 3 bases and the J gene end by 6 bases; junction bases not matched to a gene: 7. The germline V gene has CDR1 SGHRS and CDR2 YFSETQ. This CDR3 spans 15 amino acids. The DNA for the CDR3 is TGCGCCAGCAGCTCGGAACAGGGGGCGGGCAATGAGCAGTTCTTC. It codes for CASSSEQGAGNEQFF.

The chain carries TRBV20-1 and TRBJ2-1, with TRBD2 matching 7 bases. This CDR3 region has 12 residues. Germline V gives CDR1 DFQATT, CDR2 SNEGSKA (reference sequence). V trimming: 8 bases; J trimming: 2 bases; junction bases outside the gene matches: 3. CDR3 sequence (DNA): TGCAGTATAGCGGGCCCCTACAATGAGCAGTTCTTC. The encoded protein is CSIAGPYNEQFF.

This clonotype was seen only a few times. The chain carries TRBV20-1 and TRBJ2-1, with 10 bases identical to TRBD2. CDR1 and CDR2 (germline): DFQATT, SNEGSKA (reference sequence). The CDR3 spans 15 residues. V was pared by 5 bases and J by 3 bases, with 7 bases of the junction left unmatched. The CDR3 DNA is TGCAGTGCTGGGGGTCGGACTAGCGGCTACAATGAGCAGTTCTTC. It is translated as CSAGGRTSGYNEQFF.

This sequence joins TRBV27 and TRBJ1-2; D not resolved. Germline V gene data show CDR1 as MNHEY and CDR2 as SMNVEV (reference sequence). The V end lost 0 bases, the J end lost 0 bases, and 11 bases lay between the germline ends. This CDR3 has 16 amino acids. The CDR3 loop is CASSLSGGLANYGYTF. The CDR3 DNA is TGTGCCAGCAGTTTATCAGGCGGACTAGCTAACTATGGCTACACCTTC.

This clonotype was detected many times. V gene TRBV28 combines with J gene TRBJ2-1, with 10 bases aligning to TRBD1. From germline, CDR1 is MDHEN and CDR2 SYDVKM. This CDR3 region has 14 residues. With 8 bases clipped from V and 5 bases from J, the junction kept 6 bases outside the gene matches. The CDR3 here is CASVGQGRDNEQFF. CDR3 nucleotides: TGTGCCAGCGTGGGACAGGGGAGGGACAATGAGCAGTTCTTC. Together with reference TRBV28 and TRBJ2-1, the CDR3 gives the full variable domain: DVKVTQSSRYLVKRTGEKVFLECVQDMDHENMFWYRQDPGLGLRLIYFSYDVKMKEKGDIPEGYSVSREKKERFSLILESASTNQTSMYLCASVGQGRDNEQFFGPGTRLTVL.

This clonotype was seen a handful of times. The chain combines TRBV29-1 with TRBJ2-3; D remains unclear. The germline V gene encodes CDR1 SQVTM and CDR2 ANQGSEA. Trimming removed 3 bases at V and 3 bases at J, with 7 bases between. The CDR3 contains 12 residues. The CDR3 loop is CSVEIGTDTQYF. DNA of the CDR3: TGCAGCGTTGAGATTGGGACAGATACGCAGTATTTT.

This clonotype was detected a few times. V gene TRBV20-1 combines with J gene TRBJ2-7; 7 bases map to TRBD2. CDR1 is DFQATT and CDR2 is SNEGSKA in the germline V gene (reference sequence). J was trimmed by 2 bases and V by 0 bases; bases with no gene match: 4. CDR3 length: 14 residues. The CDR3 reads CSARDGLAAYEQYF. CDR3 DNA: TGCAGTGCTAGAGATGGGCTAGCGGCCTACGAGCAGTACTTC.

Ten or more counts support this clonotype. As DNA, the CDR3 is TGTGCCAGCAGGCCGAGTCGGTCCTACAATGAGCAGTTCTTC. It codes for CASRPSRSYNEQFF. The V gene is TRBV6-1, the J gene TRBJ2-1, with no clear D. Per the germline V gene, CDR1 is MNHNS and CDR2 is SASEGT. The CDR3 runs to 14 residues. The germline V and J ends were trimmed by 6 bases and 1 base, with 10 bases remaining between them.

DNA of the CDR3: TGTGCCAGCAGCCAGTATCCGGTGGCAGGGGAGGAGACCCAGTACTTC. Its protein is CASSQYPVAGEETQYF. This chain links TRBV4-2 with TRBJ2-5, with a tentative D call TRBD1 (6 bases). V lost 3 bases and J lost 5, with 19 bases in between. This CDR3 has 16 amino acids. Looked up from germline, CDR1 is LGHNA and CDR2 is YNFKEQ.

This clonotype was counted a few times. This chain joins TRBV6-2 or TRBV6-3 and TRBJ2-1, with D possibly TRBD2 on 5 matching bases. V lost 6 bases to trimming and J lost 2 bases, with 11 bases between them. CDR1 and CDR2 (germline): MNHEY, SVGEGT. The CDR3 has 14 residues. Here the CDR3 reads CASRGIGTYNEQFF. CDR3 bases: TGTGCCAGCAGAGGGATCGGGACCTACAATGAGCAGTTCTTC.

This clonotype was picked up a small number of times. CDR3 in amino acids: CASSSTGVRADTQYF. DNA for the CDR3: TGTGCCAGCTCTTCGACAGGGGTTCGCGCAGATACGCAGTATTTT. The V call is TRBV18, the J call TRBJ2-3; 8 bases align to TRBD1. The CDR3 runs to 15 residues. J lost 4 bases, V lost 6 bases, and 9 bases had no gene match. Germline CDR1 is KGHSH and CDR2 is LQKENI.

This clonotype has just a few counts. V usage is TRBV19 and J usage is TRBJ1-4; TRBD1 matches 8 bases. Germline assignment: CDR1 LNHDA and CDR2 SQIVND (reference sequence). This CDR3 region has 16 residues. V lost 6 bases, J lost 2 bases, and 8 bases stayed unmatched. CDR3 bases: TGTGCCAGTAGCCTCGGACAGGGCCTGACTAATGAAAAACTGTTTTTT. Its translation: CASSLGQGLTNEKLFF.

Ten or more counts support this clonotype. V and J are TRBV7-9 and TRBJ1-5; D gene ambiguous. The germline V gene encodes CDR1 SEHNR and CDR2 FQNEAQ (reference sequence). The CDR3 runs to 14 residues. V was pared by 1 base and J by 3 bases, with 7 bases between. The CDR3: CASSLGQNNQPQHF. The CDR3 DNA follows: TGTGCCAGCAGCTTAGGCCAGAACAATCAGCCCCAGCATTTT. Complete variable domain (other parts from reference TRBV7-9 and TRBJ1-5): DTGVSQNPRHKITKRGQNVTFRCDPISEHNRLYWYRQTLGQGPEFLTYFQNEAQLEKSRLLSDRFSAERPKGSFSTLEIQRTEQGDSAMYLCASSLGQNNQPQHFGDGTRLSIL.

This clonotype was seen a few times. This rearrangement joins TRBV3-1 to TRBJ2-1, with 11 positions matching TRBD2. J lost 0 bases, V lost 1 base, and 11 bases had no gene match. The CDR3 contains 20 residues. Per the germline V gene, CDR1 is LGHDT and CDR2 is YNNKEL (reference sequence). The CDR3 sequence is CASSQVSGLAGTSSYNEQFF. The CDR3 DNA is TGTGCCAGCAGCCAAGTTTCAGGACTAGCGGGCACCAGCTCCTACAATGAGCAGTTCTTC.

The chain recombines TRBV3-1 with TRBJ1-6, with D maybe TRBD1 (5 bases). V lost 5 bases, J lost 10 bases, and 21 bases lay in between. CDR3 size: 16 residues. Looked up from germline, CDR1 is LGHDT and CDR2 is YNNKEL (reference sequence). In nucleotides, the CDR3 is TGTGCCAGCAGCGCCCGATCGGGGCAGCCTGACTCACCCCTCCACTTT. Protein: CASSARSGQPDSPLHF.

The chain has TRBV7-9 and TRBJ1-2, with D possibly being TRBD1 (5 bases). Germline V gene lookup returns CDR1 SEHNR and CDR2 FQNEAQ (reference sequence). The V end lost 3 bases, the J end lost 6 bases, and 17 bases lay between the germline ends. The CDR3 loop spans 15 amino acids. The CDR3 sequence is CASSLGLGREDGYTF. CDR3 nucleotide sequence: TGTGCCAGCAGCTTGGGGTTGGGGCGGGAGGATGGCTACACCTTC.

A remark on this clonotype: A much larger clone sits a single nucleotide away, making a read error possible. CDR3 region: CASSPRGLAGGYEQSF. As DNA, the CDR3 is TGTGCCAGCAGCCCGCGTGGGCTAGCGGGAGGGTATGAGCAGTCCTTC. The V call is TRBV12-3 or TRBV12-4, the J call TRBJ2-7; TRBD2 agrees at 12 bases. The CDR3 length is 16 residues.

In its sample, this clonotype was seen many times. The rearrangement joins TRBV6-5 to TRBJ2-7; 7 positions agree with TRBD2. This CDR3 has 14 amino acids. CDR1 is MNHEY and CDR2 is SVGAGI in the germline V gene. V lost 2 bases to trimming and J lost 2 bases; unmatched junction nucleotides: 3. The CDR3 nucleotides are TGTGCCAGCAGTTACGGAGCGGGAACCTACGAGCAGTACTTC. Translating it yields CASSYGAGTYEQYF.

In its sample, this clonotype was seen many times. This rearrangement joins TRBV11-2 to TRBJ2-7; D is uncertain. The length of the CDR3 is 17 residues. Trimming shortened V by 3 bases and J by 2 bases, and 20 bases separated the two germline ends. Germline loops: CDR1 SGHAT, CDR2 FQNNGV. CDR3 DNA: TGTGCCAGCAGCTTCCCCCCCGACTCCAGTTACACCTACGAGCAGTACTTC. This encodes CASSFPPDSSYTYEQYF.

The chain joins TRBV19 to TRBJ2-1; 11 bases fit TRBD2. The germline V gene has CDR1 LNHDA and CDR2 SQIVND (reference sequence). CDR3 length: 15 amino acids. V gave up 3 bases and J gave up 6 bases; unmatched junction bases: 4. This chain's CDR3 is CASSINSGRANEQFF. CDR3 in DNA: TGTGCCAGTAGTATTAATAGCGGGAGGGCCAATGAGCAGTTCTTC.

This clonotype was seen a handful of times. This chain joins TRBV15 and TRBJ1-6; 8 bases match TRBD1. V gave up 4 bases and J gave up 8 bases; unmatched junction bases: 7. Germline CDR1 LNHNV, CDR2 YYDKDF (reference sequence). The CDR3 runs 15 residues. CDR3 protein: CATSTRQGPYSPLHF. CDR3 DNA: TGTGCCACCAGCACCAGACAGGGGCCCTATTCACCCCTCCACTTT.

This clonotype appeared many times. The V call is TRBV28, the J call TRBJ2-7; 7 nucleotides match TRBD1. From germline, CDR1 is MDHEN and CDR2 SYDVKM. This CDR3 region has 14 residues. J was trimmed by 2 bases and V by 6 bases; bases with no gene match: 7. The CDR3, as DNA: TGTGCCAGCAGCGGGACAGTTCCTACCTACGAGCAGTACTTC. Encoded protein: CASSGTVPTYEQYF.

This clonotype was observed a few times. The chain carries TRBV5-6 and TRBJ1-3; 10 bases are a match to TRBD1. V dropped 4 bases and J dropped 4; count of bases not matched to a gene: 5. Germline CDR1 is SGHDT and CDR2 is YYEEEE. This CDR3 comprises 15 residues. The CDR3 reads CASSTGTGAGNTIYF. The CDR3 nucleotides read TGTGCCAGCAGCACCGGGACAGGGGCCGGAAACACCATATATTTT.

This rearrangement joins TRBV19 to TRBJ2-7; D is perhaps TRBD1 or TRBD2 (5 bases each). This CDR3 is built from 14 residues. Germline loops: CDR1 LNHDA, CDR2 SQIVND (reference sequence). Trimming left V 3 bases short and J 3 bases short, with 12 bases between. The CDR3 DNA is TGTGCCAGTAGTATTGAGGGGTCGGACTACGAGCAGTACTTC. Translation: CASSIEGSDYEQYF.

Many counts were recorded for this clonotype. The genes are TRBV7-9 and TRBJ1-2, with 7 bases fitting TRBD1. This CDR3 has 13 amino acids. Germline loops: CDR1 SEHNR, CDR2 FQNEAQ (reference sequence). Trimming removed 5 bases from V and 8 bases from J; junction bases left unmatched: 8. CDR3 amino acids: CASSRDRERGYTF. The CDR3 DNA sequence: TGTGCCAGCAGCCGTGACAGGGAGAGAGGCTACACCTTC.